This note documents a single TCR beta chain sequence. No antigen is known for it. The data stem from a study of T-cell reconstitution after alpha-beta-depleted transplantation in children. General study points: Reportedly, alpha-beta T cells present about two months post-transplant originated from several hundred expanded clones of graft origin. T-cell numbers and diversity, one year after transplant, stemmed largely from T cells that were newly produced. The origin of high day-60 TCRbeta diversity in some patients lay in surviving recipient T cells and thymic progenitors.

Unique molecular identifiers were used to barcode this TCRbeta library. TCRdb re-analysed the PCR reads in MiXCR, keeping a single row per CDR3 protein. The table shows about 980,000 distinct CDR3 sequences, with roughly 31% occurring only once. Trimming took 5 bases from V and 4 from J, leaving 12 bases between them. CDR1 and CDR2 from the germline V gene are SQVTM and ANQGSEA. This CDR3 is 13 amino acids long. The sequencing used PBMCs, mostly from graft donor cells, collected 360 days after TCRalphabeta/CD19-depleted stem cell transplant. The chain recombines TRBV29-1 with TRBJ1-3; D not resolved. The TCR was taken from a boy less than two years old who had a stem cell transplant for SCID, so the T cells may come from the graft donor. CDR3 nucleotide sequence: TGCAGCGTTTTTGGAGGGATCGGAAACACCATATATTTT. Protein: CSVFGGIGNTIYF.